This T cell receptor beta chain was sequenced in a study of blood T cell repertoires in COVID-19. The method was immunoSEQ multiplex PCR; TCRdb's version includes in-frame clones alone and lacks a portion of them. Of approximately 260,000 clones listed, over 75% were seen once; the top ten hold around 9.6%. To note about this clone: Other DNA sequences in the same sample also yield this CDR3.

The CDR3 has 13 amino acids. Germline V gene sequence: CDR1 SGHRS, CDR2 YFSETQ. The V and J ends lost 2 bases and 3 bases respectively, with 9 bases between them. The TCR comes from a woman in her 70s with COVID-19, enrolled during active disease. Source material: peripheral blood. The V gene is TRBV5-1, the J gene TRBJ2-7; tentative D call: TRBD1 (6 bases). This chain's CDR3 is CASSLEQGYEQYF. CDR3 nucleotide sequence: TGCGCCAGCAGCTTAGAACAGGGCTACGAGCAGTACTTC.